The rows below give T cell receptor beta chains drawn from one sample of a study of CD8 T cells in ankylosing spondylitis. Each CDR3 protein gets one entry after TCRdb re-called the 5' RACE reads with MiXCR. The sample holds around 480,000 distinct CDR3 sequences, roughly 15% seen once. The sample consisted of blood, either unsorted or a sorted T cell fraction (not recorded which). Receptors originate from a male donor with ankylosing spondylitis. Each CDR3 is given with its conserved first and last residue. D genes are given only for firm matches. Size tells how often a clone was seen (once, few, many) or the class of an expanded clone, and some rows leave it out.

V: TRBV15; size: few; J: TRBJ1-2; D: -; DNA: TGTGCCACCAGCAGAGGCGGGGCGGAGGCTAACTATGGCTACACCTTC; CDR3: CATSRGGAEANYGYTF
V: TRBV18; size: few; J: TRBJ2-1; D: -; DNA: TGTGCCAGCTCACCCGAGGTAGAATACAATGAGCAGTTCTTC; CDR3: CASSPEVEYNEQFF
V: TRBV5-1; size: once; J: TRBJ2-5; D: -; DNA: TGCGCCAGCAGCTCAAGCTGGGGGGCCGTAGAGACCCAGTACTTC; CDR3: CASSSSWGAVETQYF
V: TRBV10-3; size: many; J: TRBJ2-1; D: -; DNA: TGTGCCATCAGTGATAGGGTCAATGAGCAGTTCTTC; CDR3: CAISDRVNEQFF
V: TRBV11-2; size: -; J: TRBJ2-7; D: -; DNA: TGTGCCAGCAGCTACCGGGACAAGGCGTTCTACGAGCAGTACTTC; CDR3: CASSYRDKAFYEQYF
V: TRBV12-3/TRBV12-4; size: -; J: TRBJ2-2; D: -; DNA: TGTGCCAGCAGTCCCCGGACCCCGACCGGGGAGCTGTTTTTT; CDR3: CASSPRTPTGELFF
V: TRBV18; size: few; J: TRBJ1-1; D: -; DNA: TGTGCCAGCTCATCCTTGGACTCGGGCACTGAAGCTTTCTTT; CDR3: CASSSLDSGTEAFF
V: TRBV5-1; size: few; J: TRBJ1-5; D: -; DNA: TGCGCCAGCAGCTTGGGGGGGTTTCGTCAGCCCCAGCATTTT; CDR3: CASSLGGFRQPQHF
V: TRBV12-3/TRBV12-4; size: many; J: TRBJ1-4; D: -; DNA: TGTGCCAGCAGTTTTGGGGGAACTAATGAAAAACTGTTTTTT; CDR3: CASSFGGTNEKLFF
V: TRBV2; size: many; J: TRBJ2-5; D: TRBD1; DNA: TGTGCCAGCAGTGTTGGGACAGCCCAAGAGACCCAGTACTTC; CDR3: CASSVGTAQETQYF
V: TRBV7-2; size: once; J: TRBJ1-2; D: TRBD1; DNA: TGTGCCAGCAGCTTCCAGGGGGGAGGCTACACCTTC; CDR3: CASSFQGGGYTF
V: TRBV20-1; size: -; J: TRBJ2-1; D: -; DNA: TGCAGTGCTAGGACAGTTCATGAGCAGTTCTTC; CDR3: CSARTVHEQFF
V: TRBV12-3/TRBV12-4; size: -; J: TRBJ1-4; D: -; DNA: TGTGCCAGCCGCCCGGGGGGGCATAATGAAAAACTGTTTTTT; CDR3: CASRPGGHNEKLFF
V: TRBV12-3/TRBV12-4; size: few; J: TRBJ1-2; D: -; DNA: TGTGCCAGCAGTTTCAACAGGAACTATGGCTACACCTTC; CDR3: CASSFNRNYGYTF
V: TRBV3-1; size: -; J: TRBJ2-3; D: TRBD2; DNA: TGTGCCAGCAGCCGACAGGCAGGTAGCGGGAGAGGCACAGATACGCAGTATTTT; CDR3: CASSRQAGSGRGTDTQYF
V: TRBV7-3; size: few; J: TRBJ1-6; D: -; DNA: TGTGCCAGCAGCACCACCGGGACCACTAATTCACCCCTCCACTTT; CDR3: CASSTTGTTNSPLHF
V: TRBV7-9; size: few; J: TRBJ2-1; D: -; DNA: TGTGCCAGCAGCTCGCCACGCTCCTACAATGAGCAGTTCTTC; CDR3: CASSSPRSYNEQFF
V: TRBV7-9; size: -; J: TRBJ1-5; D: TRBD1; DNA: TGTGCCAGCAGCTTAGGACAGGGGGATGGACAGCCCCAGCATTTT; CDR3: CASSLGQGDGQPQHF
V: TRBV11-2; size: few; J: TRBJ2-2; D: -; DNA: TGTGCCAGCAGCTTAGTTTCAGGGCTGGGCACCGGGGAGCTGTTTTTT; CDR3: CASSLVSGLGTGELFF
V: TRBV14; size: few; J: TRBJ1-2; D: TRBD1; DNA: TGTGCCAGCAGCCAACAAAGCGTGTCCGACAGGGTGAGAGGCTACACCTTC; CDR3: CASSQQSVSDRVRGYTF
V: TRBV20-1; size: few; J: TRBJ2-1; D: TRBD2; DNA: TGCAGTGCTTCCCCACTAGCGGGTGTTTTCTACAATGAGCAGTTCTTC; CDR3: CSASPLAGVFYNEQFF
V: TRBV20-1; size: -; J: TRBJ2-1; D: -; DNA: TGCAGTGCTAGCTCTGGGGGCAATGAGCAGTTCTTC; CDR3: CSASSGGNEQFF
V: TRBV6-2/TRBV6-3; size: few; J: TRBJ1-1; D: -; DNA: TGTGCCAGCAGTTACCCCTCAGGTGGGGGGGCGAGTTTGAACACTGAAGCTTTCTTT; CDR3: CASSYPSGGGASLNTEAFF
V: TRBV5-1; size: many; J: TRBJ2-1; D: TRBD2; DNA: TGCGCCAGCTCCACTAGCGGGAGCTACAATGAGCAGTTCTTC; CDR3: CASSTSGSYNEQFF
V: TRBV7-8; size: few; J: TRBJ2-2; D: -; DNA: TGTGCCAGCGAGGCGGGGTCCCCAAACACCGGGGAGCTGTTTTTT; CDR3: CASEAGSPNTGELFF
V: TRBV7-9; size: -; J: TRBJ1-6; D: TRBD1; DNA: TGTGCCAGCAGCTCCAGACAGGGAAATTCACCCCTCAACTTT; CDR3: CASSSRQGNSPLNF
V: TRBV20-1; size: few; J: TRBJ2-5; D: TRBD2; DNA: TGCAGTGCTAGAAGCCCGGGACTAGCGGTCCAAGAGACCCAGTACTTC; CDR3: CSARSPGLAVQETQYF
V: TRBV20-1; size: -; J: TRBJ2-1; D: -; DNA: TGCAGTACCCCTGGGGCGCATGAGCAGTTCTTC; CDR3: CSTPGAHEQFF
V: TRBV27; size: few; J: TRBJ2-7; D: TRBD2; DNA: TGTGCCAGCAGTTTATGGGGACTAGCGGGAGGAACCTACGAGCAGTACTTC; CDR3: CASSLWGLAGGTYEQYF
V: TRBV7-2; size: -; J: TRBJ2-1; D: -; DNA: TGTGCCAGCAGCCCCTCGGGCCGGCAAGGGGCTGAGCAGTTCTTC; CDR3: CASSPSGRQGAEQFF
V: TRBV19; size: -; J: TRBJ1-2; D: -; DNA: TGTGCCAGTATCCCTGGGATTGGGACCGCCTATGGCTACACCTTC; CDR3: CASIPGIGTAYGYTF
V: TRBV5-1; size: -; J: TRBJ2-7; D: TRBD2; DNA: TGCGCCAGCAGGATTACTAGCGGGATCTACGAGCAGTACTTC; CDR3: CASRITSGIYEQYF
V: TRBV6-5; size: -; J: TRBJ2-1; D: TRBD2; DNA: TGTGCCAGCAGTTACTCGTATAGCGGGGGGGCCTACAATGAGCAGTTCTTC; CDR3: CASSYSYSGGAYNEQFF
V: TRBV4-2; size: few; J: TRBJ2-1; D: TRBD2; DNA: TGTGCCAGCAGCCAAGAGGGACTAGCGGGGGAGCAGTTCTTC; CDR3: CASSQEGLAGEQFF
V: TRBV6-1; size: few; J: TRBJ1-2; D: -; DNA: TGTGCCAGCAGTCGAATTGGGGGTTATGGCTACACCTTC; CDR3: CASSRIGGYGYTF
V: TRBV6-1; size: -; J: TRBJ1-2; D: -; DNA: TGTGCCAGCAGCGAACAGGGCGAGGGGAGACTAGGCTATGGCTACACCTTC; CDR3: CASSEQGEGRLGYGYTF
V: TRBV3-1; size: few; J: TRBJ1-5; D: -; DNA: TGTGCCAGCAGCCAGGGCCTTGGGCAGCCCCAGCATTTT; CDR3: CASSQGLGQPQHF
V: TRBV4-2; size: few; J: TRBJ1-1; D: -; DNA: TGTGCCAGCAGCCAAGGCGGGGTAGGGGCCCCGAACACTGAAGCTTTCTTT; CDR3: CASSQGGVGAPNTEAFF
V: TRBV28; size: few; J: TRBJ2-5; D: TRBD2; DNA: TGTGCCAGCAGTACGCGACTAGCGGGGGGGCCTGAACAAGAGACCCAGTACTTC; CDR3: CASSTRLAGGPEQETQYF
V: TRBV4-2; size: -; J: TRBJ1-4; D: TRBD1; DNA: TGTGCCAGCAGCCAAGACGGGACAGGGGAATGGCCGGGTAATGAAAAACTGTTTTTT; CDR3: CASSQDGTGEWPGNEKLFF
V: TRBV28; size: many; J: TRBJ2-7; D: -; DNA: TGTGCCAGCGCCTGGGGCTTAGCCCCCTACGAGCAGTACTTC; CDR3: CASAWGLAPYEQYF
V: TRBV7-8; size: few; J: TRBJ1-2; D: -; DNA: TGTGCCAGCAGCTTAGAGCAGGGGATGGTCTATGGCTACACCTTC; CDR3: CASSLEQGMVYGYTF